This TCR beta chain was identified during a study of tumor and adjacent non-tumor tissue in lung cancer. Findings and limits, study-wide: TCR diversity was significantly greater in tumor than normal lung tissue.

This clonotype was detected many times. The antigen remains undetermined. The library came from three nested PCR rounds adapted from ARM-PCR protocols. TCRdb redid the calling of the multiplex PCR reads with MiXCR, one entry per CDR3 protein. In the table there are tens of thousands of distinct CDR3 sequences, around 74% of which are singletons. This CDR3 spans 16 amino acids. V lost 5 bases, J lost 4 bases, and 10 bases stayed unmatched. Germline CDR1 is SQVTM and CDR2 is ANQGSEA. RNA was extracted from bulk tissue without any cell sorting. Sequencing input: lung tumor tissue. The TCR comes from a woman aged 50 to 60 with non-small cell lung cancer. J is TRBJ1-4 and V is TRBV29-1; 10 nucleotides agree with TRBD1. This CDR3 is CSVSPGTGALNEKLFF. DNA of the CDR3: TGCAGCGTTTCTCCCGGGACAGGGGCACTTAATGAAAAACTGTTTTTT. Full variable domain (outside the CDR3, taken from reference TRBV29-1 and TRBJ1-4): SAVISQKPSRDICQRGTSLTIQCQVDSQVTMMFWYRQQPGQSLTLIATANQGSEATYESGFVIDKFPISRPNLTFSTLTVSNMSPEDSSIYLCSVSPGTGALNEKLFFGSGTQLSVL.